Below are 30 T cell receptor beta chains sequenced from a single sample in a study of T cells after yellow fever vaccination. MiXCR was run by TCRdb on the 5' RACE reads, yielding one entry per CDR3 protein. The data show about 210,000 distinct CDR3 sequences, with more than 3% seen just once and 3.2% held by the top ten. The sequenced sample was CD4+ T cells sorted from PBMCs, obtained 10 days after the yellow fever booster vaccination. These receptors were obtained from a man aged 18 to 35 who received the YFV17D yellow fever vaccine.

The CDR3 spells CASSLSRSGVWGYTF. The CDR3 coding sequence is TGTGCCAGCAGTTTATCCCGATCCGGGGTGTGGGGCTACACCTTC. The chain is built from TRBV28 and TRBJ1-2; no clear D gene. Germline-derived CDR1 and CDR2 are MDHEN and SYDVKM. Trimming removed 1 base at V and 8 bases at J, with 17 bases between. The CDR3 consists of 15 residues.

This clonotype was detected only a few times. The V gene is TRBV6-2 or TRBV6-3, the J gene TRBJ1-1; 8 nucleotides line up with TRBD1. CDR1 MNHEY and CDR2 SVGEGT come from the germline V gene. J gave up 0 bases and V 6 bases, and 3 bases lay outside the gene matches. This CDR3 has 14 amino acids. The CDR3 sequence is CASRKTGVNTEAFF. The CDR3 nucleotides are TGTGCCAGCAGAAAGACAGGGGTGAACACTGAAGCTTTCTTT.

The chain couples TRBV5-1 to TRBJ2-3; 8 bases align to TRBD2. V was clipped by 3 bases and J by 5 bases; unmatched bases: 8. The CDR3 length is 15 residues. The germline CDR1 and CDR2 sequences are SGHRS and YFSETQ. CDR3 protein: CASSSPRGGVDTQYF. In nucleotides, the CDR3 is TGCGCCAGCAGCTCCCCCCGGGGGGGGGTAGATACGCAGTATTTT.

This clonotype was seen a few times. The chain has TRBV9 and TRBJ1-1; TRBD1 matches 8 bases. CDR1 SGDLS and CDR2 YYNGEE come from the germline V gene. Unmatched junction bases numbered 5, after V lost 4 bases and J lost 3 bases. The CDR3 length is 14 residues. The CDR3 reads CASSTGQGHTEAFF. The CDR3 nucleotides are TGTGCCAGCAGCACAGGACAGGGCCACACTGAAGCTTTCTTT.

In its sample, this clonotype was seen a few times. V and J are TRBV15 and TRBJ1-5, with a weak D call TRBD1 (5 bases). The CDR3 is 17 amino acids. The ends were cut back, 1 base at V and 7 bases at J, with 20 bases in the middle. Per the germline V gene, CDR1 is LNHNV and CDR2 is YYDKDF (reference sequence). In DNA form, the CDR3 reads TGTGCCACCAGCAGAGTTACTCGGGCAGGTCAGGGACAGCCCCAGCATTTT. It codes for CATSRVTRAGQGQPQHF.

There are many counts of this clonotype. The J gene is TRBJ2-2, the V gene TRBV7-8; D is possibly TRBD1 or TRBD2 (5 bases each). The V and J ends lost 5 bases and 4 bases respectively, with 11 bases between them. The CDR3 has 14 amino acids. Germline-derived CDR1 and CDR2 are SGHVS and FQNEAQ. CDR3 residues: CASSMGPSTGELFF. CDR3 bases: TGTGCCAGCAGCATGGGACCCAGCACCGGGGAGCTGTTTTTT.

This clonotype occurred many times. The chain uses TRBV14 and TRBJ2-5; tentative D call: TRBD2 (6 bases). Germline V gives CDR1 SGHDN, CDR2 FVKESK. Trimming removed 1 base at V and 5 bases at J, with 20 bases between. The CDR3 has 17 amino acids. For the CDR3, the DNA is TGTGCCAGCAGCCAAGGAAGCGGGTGGCGCCCGAGGGAGACCCAGTACTTC. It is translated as CASSQGSGWRPRETQYF.

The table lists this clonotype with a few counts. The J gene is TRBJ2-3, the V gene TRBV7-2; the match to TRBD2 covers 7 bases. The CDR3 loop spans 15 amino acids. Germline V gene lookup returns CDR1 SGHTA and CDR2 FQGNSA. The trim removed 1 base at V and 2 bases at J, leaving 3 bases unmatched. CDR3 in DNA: TGTGCCAGCAGCTTAGGTGGGACTAACACAGATACGCAGTATTTT. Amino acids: CASSLGGTNTDTQYF.

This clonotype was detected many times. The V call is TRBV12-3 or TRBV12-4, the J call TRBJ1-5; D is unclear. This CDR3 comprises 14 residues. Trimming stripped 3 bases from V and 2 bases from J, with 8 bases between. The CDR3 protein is CASSLVHRNQPQHF. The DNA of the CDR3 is TGTGCCAGCAGTTTGGTACACCGCAATCAGCCCCAGCATTTT.

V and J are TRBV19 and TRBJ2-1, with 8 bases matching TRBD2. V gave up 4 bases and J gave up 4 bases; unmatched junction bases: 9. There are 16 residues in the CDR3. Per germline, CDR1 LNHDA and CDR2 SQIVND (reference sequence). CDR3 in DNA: TGTGCCAGTAGTAGCTTGACTAGCGTGCCTTACAATGAGCAGTTCTTC. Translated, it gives CASSSLTSVPYNEQFF.

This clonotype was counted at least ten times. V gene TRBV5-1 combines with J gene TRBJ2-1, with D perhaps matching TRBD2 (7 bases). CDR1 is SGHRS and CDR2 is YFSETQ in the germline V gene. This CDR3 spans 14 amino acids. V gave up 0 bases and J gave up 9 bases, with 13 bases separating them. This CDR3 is CASSLVRGGVEQFF. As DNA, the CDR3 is TGCGCCAGCAGCTTGGTTAGGGGGGGTGTTGAGCAGTTCTTC. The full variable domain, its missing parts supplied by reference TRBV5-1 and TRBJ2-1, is KAGVTQTPRYLIKTRGQQVTLSCSPISGHRSVSWYQQTPGQGLQFLFEYFSETQRNKGNFPGRFSGRQFSNSRSEMNVSTLELGDSALYLCASSLVRGGVEQFFGPGTRLTVL.

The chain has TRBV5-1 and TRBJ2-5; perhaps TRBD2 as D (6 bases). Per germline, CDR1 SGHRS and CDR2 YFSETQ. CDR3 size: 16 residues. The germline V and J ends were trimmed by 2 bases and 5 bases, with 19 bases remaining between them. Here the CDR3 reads CASSLLPGLLGETQYF. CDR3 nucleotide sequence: TGCGCCAGCAGCTTATTACCGGGACTCCTGGGCGAGACCCAGTACTTC.

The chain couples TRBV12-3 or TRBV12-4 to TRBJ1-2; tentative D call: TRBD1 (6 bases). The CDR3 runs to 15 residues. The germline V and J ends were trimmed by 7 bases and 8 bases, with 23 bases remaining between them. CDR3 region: CASTAGAGVLGGYTF. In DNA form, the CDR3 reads TGTGCCAGCACCGCGGGGGCAGGAGTACTGGGGGGCTACACCTTC.

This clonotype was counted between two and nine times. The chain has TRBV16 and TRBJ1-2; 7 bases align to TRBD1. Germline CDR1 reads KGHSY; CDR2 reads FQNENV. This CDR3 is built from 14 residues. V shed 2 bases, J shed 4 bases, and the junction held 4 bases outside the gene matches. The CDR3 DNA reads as TGTGCCAGCAGCCAAATGGGACAGAGCTATGGCTACACCTTC. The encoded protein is CASSQMGQSYGYTF.

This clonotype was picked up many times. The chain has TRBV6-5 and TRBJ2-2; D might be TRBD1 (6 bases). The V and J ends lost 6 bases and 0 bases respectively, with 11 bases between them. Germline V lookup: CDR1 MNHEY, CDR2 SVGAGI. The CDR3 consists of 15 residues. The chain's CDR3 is CASSRGGPNTGELFF. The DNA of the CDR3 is TGTGCCAGCAGCCGAGGGGGTCCGAACACCGGGGAGCTGTTTTTT.

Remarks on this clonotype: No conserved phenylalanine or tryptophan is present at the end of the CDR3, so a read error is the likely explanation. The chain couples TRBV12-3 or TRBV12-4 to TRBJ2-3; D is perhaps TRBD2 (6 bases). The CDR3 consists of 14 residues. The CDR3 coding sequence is TGTGCGAGCAGTTTGGGCGGGGTTGGGGATAGGCAGTATGTT. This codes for CASSLGGVGDRQYV.

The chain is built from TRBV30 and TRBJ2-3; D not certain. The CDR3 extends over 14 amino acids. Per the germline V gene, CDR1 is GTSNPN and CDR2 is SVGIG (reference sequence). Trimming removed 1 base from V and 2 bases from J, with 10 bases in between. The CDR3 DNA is TGTGCCTGGAGTGCGGCAGCTTTCACAGATACGCAGTATTTT. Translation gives CAWSAAAFTDTQYF.

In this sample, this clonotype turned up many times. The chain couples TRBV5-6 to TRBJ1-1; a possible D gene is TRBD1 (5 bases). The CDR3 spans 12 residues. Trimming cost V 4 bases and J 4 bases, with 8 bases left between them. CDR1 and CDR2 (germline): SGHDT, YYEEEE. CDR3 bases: TGTGCCAGCAGCCTGGGGGTCACTGAAGCTTTCTTT. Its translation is CASSLGVTEAFF.

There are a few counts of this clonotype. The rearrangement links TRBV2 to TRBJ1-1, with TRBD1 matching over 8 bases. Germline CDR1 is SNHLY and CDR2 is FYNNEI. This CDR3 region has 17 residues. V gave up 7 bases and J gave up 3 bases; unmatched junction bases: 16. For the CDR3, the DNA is TGTGCCAGCATGAGGGGGGACAGGCGCCTTTCTGACACTGAAGCTTTCTTT. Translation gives CASMRGDRRLSDTEAFF.

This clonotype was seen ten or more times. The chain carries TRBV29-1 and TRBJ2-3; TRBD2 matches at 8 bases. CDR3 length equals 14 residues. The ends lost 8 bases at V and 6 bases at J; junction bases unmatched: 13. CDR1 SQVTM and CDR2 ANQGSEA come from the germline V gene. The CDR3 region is CSIRGTSGKDTQYF. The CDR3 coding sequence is TGCAGCATTCGAGGCACTAGCGGAAAGGATACGCAGTATTTT.

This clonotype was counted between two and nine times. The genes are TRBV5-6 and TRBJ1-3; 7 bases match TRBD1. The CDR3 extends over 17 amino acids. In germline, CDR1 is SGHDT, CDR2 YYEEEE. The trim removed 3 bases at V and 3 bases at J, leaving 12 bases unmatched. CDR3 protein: CASSSKPTGQFGNTIYF. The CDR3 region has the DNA TGTGCCAGCAGCTCCAAACCGACAGGGCAGTTTGGAAACACCATATATTTT.

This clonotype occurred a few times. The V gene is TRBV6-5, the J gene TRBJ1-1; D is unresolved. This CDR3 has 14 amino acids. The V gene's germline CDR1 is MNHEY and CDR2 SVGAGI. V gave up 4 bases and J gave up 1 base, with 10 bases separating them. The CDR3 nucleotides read TGTGCCAGCAGTTCCCAAGTCGAGAACACTGAAGCTTTCTTT. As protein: CASSSQVENTEAFF.

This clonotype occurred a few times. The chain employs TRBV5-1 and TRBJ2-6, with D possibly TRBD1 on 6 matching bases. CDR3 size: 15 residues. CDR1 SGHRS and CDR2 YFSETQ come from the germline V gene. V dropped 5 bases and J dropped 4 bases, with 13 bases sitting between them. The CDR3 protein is CASSAQGPGANVLTF. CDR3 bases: TGCGCCAGCAGTGCGCAGGGGCCCGGGGCCAACGTCCTGACTTTC.

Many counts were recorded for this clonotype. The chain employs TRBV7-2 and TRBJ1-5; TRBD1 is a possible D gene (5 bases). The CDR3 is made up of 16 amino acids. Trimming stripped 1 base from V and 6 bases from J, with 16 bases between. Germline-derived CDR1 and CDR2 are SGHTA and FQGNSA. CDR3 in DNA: TGTGCCAGCAGCTTAGAGGGGAGGGTGGTGGGTCAGCCCCAGCATTTT. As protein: CASSLEGRVVGQPQHF.

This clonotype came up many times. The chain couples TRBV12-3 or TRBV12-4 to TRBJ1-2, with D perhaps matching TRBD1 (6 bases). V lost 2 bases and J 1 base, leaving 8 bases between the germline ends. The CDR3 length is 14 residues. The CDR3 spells CASSLQGFNYGYTF. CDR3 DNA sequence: TGTGCCAGCAGTTTACAGGGGTTTAACTATGGCTACACCTTC.

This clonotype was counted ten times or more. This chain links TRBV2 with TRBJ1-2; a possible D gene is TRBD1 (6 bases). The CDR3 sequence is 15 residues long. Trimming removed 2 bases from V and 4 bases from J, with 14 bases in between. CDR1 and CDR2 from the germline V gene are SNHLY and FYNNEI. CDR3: CASSEFKGHPYGYTF. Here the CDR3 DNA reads TGTGCCAGCAGTGAATTTAAGGGACACCCCTATGGCTACACCTTC.

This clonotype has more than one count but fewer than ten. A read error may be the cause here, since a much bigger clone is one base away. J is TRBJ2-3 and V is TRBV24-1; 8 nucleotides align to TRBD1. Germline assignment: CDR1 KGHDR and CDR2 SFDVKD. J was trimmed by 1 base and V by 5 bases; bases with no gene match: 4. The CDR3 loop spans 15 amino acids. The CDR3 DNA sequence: TGTGCCACCAGTGGCCCGGGACAGGGCACAGATACGCAGTATTTT. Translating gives CATSGPGQGTDTQYF.

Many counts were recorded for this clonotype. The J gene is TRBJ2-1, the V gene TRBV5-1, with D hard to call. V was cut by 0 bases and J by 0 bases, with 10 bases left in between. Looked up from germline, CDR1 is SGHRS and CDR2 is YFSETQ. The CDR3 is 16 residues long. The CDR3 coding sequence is TGCGCCAGCAGCTTGGGACCGGGCCTCTCCTACAATGAGCAGTTCTTC. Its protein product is CASSLGPGLSYNEQFF. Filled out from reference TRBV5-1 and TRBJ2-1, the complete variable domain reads KAGVTQTPRYLIKTRGQQVTLSCSPISGHRSVSWYQQTPGQGLQFLFEYFSETQRNKGNFPGRFSGRQFSNSRSEMNVSTLELGDSALYLCASSLGPGLSYNEQFFGPGTRLTVL.

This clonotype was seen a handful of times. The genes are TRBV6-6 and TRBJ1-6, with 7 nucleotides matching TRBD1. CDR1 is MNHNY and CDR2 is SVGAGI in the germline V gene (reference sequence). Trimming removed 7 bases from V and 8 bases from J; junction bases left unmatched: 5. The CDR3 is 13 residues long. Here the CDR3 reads CASIGTDYSPLHF. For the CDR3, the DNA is TGTGCCAGCATTGGGACAGACTATTCACCCCTCCACTTT.

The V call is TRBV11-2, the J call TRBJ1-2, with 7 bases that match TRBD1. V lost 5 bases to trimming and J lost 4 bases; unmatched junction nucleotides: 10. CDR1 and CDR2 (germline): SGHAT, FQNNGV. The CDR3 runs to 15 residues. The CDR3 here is CASSPDRVFGYGYTF. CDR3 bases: TGTGCCAGCAGCCCCGACAGGGTCTTTGGCTATGGCTACACCTTC.